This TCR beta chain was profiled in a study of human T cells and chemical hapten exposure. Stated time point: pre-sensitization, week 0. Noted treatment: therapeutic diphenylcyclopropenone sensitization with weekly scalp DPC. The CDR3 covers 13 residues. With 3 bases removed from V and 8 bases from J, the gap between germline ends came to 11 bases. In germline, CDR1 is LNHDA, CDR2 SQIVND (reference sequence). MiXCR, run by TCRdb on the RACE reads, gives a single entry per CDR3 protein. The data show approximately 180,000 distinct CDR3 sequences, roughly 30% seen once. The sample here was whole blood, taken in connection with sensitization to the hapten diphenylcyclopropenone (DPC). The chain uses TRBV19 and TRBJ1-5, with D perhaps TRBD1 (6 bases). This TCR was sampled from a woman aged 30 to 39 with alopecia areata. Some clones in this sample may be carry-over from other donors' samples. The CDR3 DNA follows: TGTGCCAGTAGTATGGACAGTCTGAAGCCCCAGCATTTT. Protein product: CASSMDSLKPQHF.